A selection of T cell receptor beta chains follows, all from one sample in a study of cytotoxic CD8 clonotypes in ibrutinib-treated CLL. Method: immunoSEQ multiplex PCR; TCRdb's copy keeps in-frame clones and lacks some. The sample lists hundreds of thousands of clones; roughly 70% were seen once. The input for sequencing was PBMCs, taken after 24 months of ibrutinib treatment. These receptors all come from a human donor with chronic lymphocytic leukemia. Both conserved end residues are part of each CDR3. A D gene is named only where the DNA matches it firmly. Where a row states a size, it is once, few, many or the class of an expanded clone; other rows omit it.

CDR3 protein: CASSQELAASTDTQYF
CDR3 DNA: TGTGCCAGCAGCCAAGAACTAGCGGCTAGCACAGATACGCAGTATTTT
D gene: TRBD2
V gene: TRBV4-2
CDR3 length: 16
J gene: TRBJ2-3
clone size: NA

CDR3 protein: CAISDRMNTEAFF
CDR3 DNA: TGTGCCATCAGTGACAGAATGAACACTGAAGCTTTCTTT
D gene: NA
V gene: TRBV10-3
CDR3 length: 13
J gene: TRBJ1-1
clone size: few

CDR3 protein: CASRLAGGIYNEQFF
CDR3 DNA: TGTGCCAGCAGGTTAGCGGGAGGAATCTACAATGAGCAGTTCTTC
D gene: TRBD2
V gene: TRBV2
CDR3 length: 15
J gene: TRBJ2-1
clone size: NA

CDR3 protein: CASSLFRKGKGNTIYF
CDR3 DNA: TGTGCCAGCAGTTTATTCAGGAAGGGGAAAGGAAACACCATATATTTT
D gene: NA
V gene: TRBV28
CDR3 length: 16
J gene: TRBJ1-3
clone size: NA

CDR3 protein: CASSDYYNEQFF
CDR3 DNA: TGTGCCAGTAGCGATTATTACAATGAGCAGTTCTTC
D gene: NA
V gene: TRBV19
CDR3 length: 12
J gene: TRBJ2-1
clone size: once

CDR3 protein: CASSNRGGNIQYF
CDR3 DNA: TGTGCCAGCAGTAACAGGGGAGGAAACATTCAGTACTTC
D gene: NA
V gene: TRBV27
CDR3 length: 13
J gene: TRBJ2-4
clone size: NA

CDR3 protein: CASSPGTSRTDTQYF
CDR3 DNA: TGTGCCAGCAGTCCCGGGACTAGCCGCACAGATACGCAGTATTTT
D gene: TRBD2
V gene: TRBV6-6
CDR3 length: 15
J gene: TRBJ2-3
clone size: once

CDR3 protein: CAWSEAGNTEAFF
CDR3 DNA: TGTGCCTGGAGTGAGGCAGGGAACACTGAAGCTTTCTTT
D gene: NA
V gene: TRBV30
CDR3 length: 13
J gene: TRBJ1-1
clone size: NA

CDR3 protein: CASSLGGLNTGELFF
CDR3 DNA: TGTGCCAGCAGCTTAGGGGGACTGAACACCGGGGAGCTGTTTTTT
D gene: NA
V gene: TRBV7-3
CDR3 length: 15
J gene: TRBJ2-2
clone size: NA

CDR3 protein: CASSVNNEQFF
CDR3 DNA: TGTGCCAGCAGCGTTAACAATGAGCAGTTCTTC
D gene: NA
V gene: TRBV9
CDR3 length: 11
J gene: TRBJ2-1
clone size: NA

CDR3 protein: CASSPGTSGRQYF
CDR3 DNA: TGTGCCAGCAGTCCCGGGACTAGCGGGAGACAGTATTTT
D gene: TRBD2
V gene: TRBV11-2
CDR3 length: 13
J gene: TRBJ2-3
clone size: NA

CDR3 protein: CASSLPPGTSGNNEQFF
CDR3 DNA: TGTGCCAGCAGTTTACCACCAGGGACTAGCGGAAACAATGAGCAGTTCTTC
D gene: TRBD2
V gene: TRBV28
CDR3 length: 17
J gene: TRBJ2-1
clone size: NA

CDR3 protein: CASSPYPAGVQGSYNEQFF
CDR3 DNA: TGTGCCAGCTCACCTTATCCCGCGGGAGTTCAGGGCTCCTACAATGAGCAGTTCTTC
D gene: TRBD2
V gene: TRBV18
CDR3 length: 19
J gene: TRBJ2-1
clone size: NA

CDR3 protein: CASSLMGNEQFF
CDR3 DNA: TGTGCCAGCAGTTTAATGGGAAATGAGCAGTTCTTC
D gene: NA
V gene: TRBV27
CDR3 length: 12
J gene: TRBJ2-1
clone size: NA

CDR3 protein: CASTQGNQPQHF
CDR3 DNA: TGTGCCAGTACCCAGGGTAATCAGCCCCAGCATTTT
D gene: NA
V gene: TRBV18
CDR3 length: 12
J gene: TRBJ1-5
clone size: few

CDR3 protein: CASSVQGSSYNEQFF
CDR3 DNA: TGTGCCAGCAGCGTTCAGGGGAGCTCCTACAATGAGCAGTTCTTC
D gene: NA
V gene: TRBV9
CDR3 length: 15
J gene: TRBJ2-1
clone size: NA

CDR3 protein: CASSDSWGYF
CDR3 DNA: TGTGCCAGCAGTGACTCATGGGGCTACTTC
D gene: NA
V gene: TRBV6-4
CDR3 length: 10
J gene: TRBJ2-5
clone size: NA

CDR3 protein: CASSQEVRLLLTGGELFF
CDR3 DNA: TGTGCCAGCAGCCAAGAAGTAAGGCTCCTCCTCACGGGCGGGGAGCTGTTTTTT
D gene: NA
V gene: TRBV4-2
CDR3 length: 18
J gene: TRBJ2-2
clone size: NA

CDR3 protein: CAWSVGLETQYF
CDR3 DNA: TGTGCCTGGAGTGTTGGATTGGAGACCCAGTACTTC
D gene: NA
V gene: TRBV30
CDR3 length: 12
J gene: TRBJ2-5
clone size: NA

CDR3 protein: CAWNSQGNTEAFF
CDR3 DNA: TGTGCCTGGAACTCACAGGGGAACACTGAAGCTTTCTTT
D gene: NA
V gene: TRBV30
CDR3 length: 13
J gene: TRBJ1-1
clone size: NA

CDR3 protein: CASSLWPSTDTQYF
CDR3 DNA: TGTGCCAGCAGTTTATGGCCGAGCACAGATACGCAGTATTTT
D gene: NA
V gene: TRBV28
CDR3 length: 14
J gene: TRBJ2-3
clone size: NA

CDR3 protein: CASSHDTSNGIQYF
CDR3 DNA: TGCGCCAGCAGCCATGACACGTCTAATGGCATTCAGTACTTC
D gene: NA
V gene: TRBV4-3
CDR3 length: 14
J gene: TRBJ2-4
clone size: NA

CDR3 protein: CASSPFALTEPSTDTQYF
CDR3 DNA: TGTGCCAGCAGCCCTTTCGCCCTGACAGAGCCTAGCACAGATACGCAGTATTTT
D gene: NA
V gene: TRBV11-2
CDR3 length: 18
J gene: TRBJ2-3
clone size: NA

CDR3 protein: CASTPGEGTHF
CDR3 DNA: TGTGCCAGCACCCCCGGGGAGGGAACGCACTTC
D gene: TRBD2
V gene: TRBV28
CDR3 length: 11
J gene: TRBJ2-7
clone size: once

CDR3 protein: CASHPGYSNQPQHF
CDR3 DNA: TGTGCCAGCCACCCAGGGTATAGCAATCAGCCCCAGCATTTT
D gene: NA
V gene: TRBV18
CDR3 length: 14
J gene: TRBJ1-5
clone size: NA

CDR3 protein: CASSWGDPTYNEQFF
CDR3 DNA: TGCGCCAGCAGCTGGGGAGACCCAACCTACAATGAGCAGTTCTTC
D gene: NA
V gene: TRBV5-1
CDR3 length: 15
J gene: TRBJ2-1
clone size: NA

CDR3 protein: CASSLMTSGDTGELFF
CDR3 DNA: TGTGCCAGCAGCTTAATGACTAGCGGAGACACCGGGGAGCTGTTTTTT
D gene: TRBD2
V gene: TRBV7-3
CDR3 length: 16
J gene: TRBJ2-2
clone size: NA

CDR3 protein: CASTPLGGSNQPQHF
CDR3 DNA: TGTGCCAGCACCCCCTTGGGGGGGAGCAATCAGCCCCAGCATTTT
D gene: NA
V gene: TRBV27
CDR3 length: 15
J gene: TRBJ1-5
clone size: once

CDR3 protein: CASSQRVLAGATDTQYF
CDR3 DNA: TGTGCCAGCAGCCAGCGCGTACTAGCGGGAGCGACAGATACGCAGTATTTT
D gene: TRBD2
V gene: TRBV4-2
CDR3 length: 17
J gene: TRBJ2-3
clone size: NA

CDR3 protein: CASSPLPGQGTYEQYF
CDR3 DNA: TGTGCCAGCAGCCCCCTCCCGGGACAGGGGACCTACGAGCAGTACTTC
D gene: TRBD1
V gene: TRBV13
CDR3 length: 16
J gene: TRBJ2-7
clone size: NA

CDR3 protein: CASSQQTGTSGANEQFF
CDR3 DNA: TGTGCCAGCAGCCAACAGACCGGGACTAGCGGAGCGAATGAGCAGTTCTTC
D gene: TRBD2
V gene: TRBV4-2
CDR3 length: 17
J gene: TRBJ2-1
clone size: NA

CDR3 protein: CASTPSGSPYEQYF
CDR3 DNA: TGTGCCAGCACCCCTAGCGGCAGTCCCTACGAGCAGTACTTC
D gene: TRBD2
V gene: TRBV25-1
CDR3 length: 14
J gene: TRBJ2-7
clone size: NA

CDR3 protein: CASSLGTGSTDTQYF
CDR3 DNA: TGTGCCAGCAGCTTAGGGACGGGATCTACAGATACGCAGTATTTT
D gene: NA
V gene: TRBV7-2
CDR3 length: 15
J gene: TRBJ2-3
clone size: NA

CDR3 protein: CASSDRSGNEQFF
CDR3 DNA: TGTGCCAGCAGTGACAGGTCAGGCAATGAGCAGTTCTTC
D gene: NA
V gene: TRBV6-4
CDR3 length: 13
J gene: TRBJ2-1
clone size: few

CDR3 protein: CSVSGTSGSLPQETQYF
CDR3 DNA: TGCAGCGTGTCCGGGACTAGCGGGAGTCTACCACAAGAGACCCAGTACTTC
D gene: TRBD2
V gene: TRBV29-1
CDR3 length: 17
J gene: TRBJ2-5
clone size: NA

CDR3 protein: CASSEGSYNEQFF
CDR3 DNA: TGTGCCAGCTCCGAAGGGAGCTACAATGAGCAGTTCTTC
D gene: NA
V gene: TRBV18
CDR3 length: 13
J gene: TRBJ2-1
clone size: once

CDR3 protein: CASSRGLAENAYEQYF
CDR3 DNA: TGTGCCAGCAGTCGGGGACTAGCGGAGAACGCCTACGAGCAGTACTTC
D gene: TRBD2
V gene: TRBV28
CDR3 length: 16
J gene: TRBJ2-7
clone size: NA

CDR3 protein: CASSLGGTVRLEQYF
CDR3 DNA: TGTGCCAGCAGCTTGGGCGGGACGGTACGCCTCGAGCAGTACTTC
D gene: NA
V gene: TRBV5-5
CDR3 length: 15
J gene: TRBJ2-7
clone size: NA

CDR3 protein: CASSQEQFSNQPQHF
CDR3 DNA: TGCGCCAGCAGCCAGGAGCAATTTAGCAATCAGCCCCAGCATTTT
D gene: NA
V gene: TRBV4-1
CDR3 length: 15
J gene: TRBJ1-5
clone size: NA

CDR3 protein: CASSLQGTSDGYTF
CDR3 DNA: TGTGCCAGCAGTTTACAGGGCACGAGCGATGGCTACACCTTC
D gene: NA
V gene: TRBV27
CDR3 length: 14
J gene: TRBJ1-2
clone size: NA

CDR3 protein: CASSYRTDNTEAFF
CDR3 DNA: TGTGCCAGCAGCTACCGGACAGACAACACTGAAGCTTTCTTT
D gene: NA
V gene: TRBV7-9
CDR3 length: 14
J gene: TRBJ1-1
clone size: few

CDR3 protein: CASSPSAGGPYEQYF
CDR3 DNA: TGTGCCAGCAGCCCCTCAGCGGGAGGACCCTACGAGCAGTACTTC
D gene: TRBD2
V gene: TRBV4-2
CDR3 length: 15
J gene: TRBJ2-7
clone size: NA

CDR3 protein: CSVTGLAGLTSYNEQFF
CDR3 DNA: TGCAGCGTTACGGGACTAGCGGGCCTAACCTCCTACAATGAGCAGTTCTTC
D gene: TRBD2
V gene: TRBV29-1
CDR3 length: 17
J gene: TRBJ2-1
clone size: NA

CDR3 protein: CASSYGPLTYGYTF
CDR3 DNA: TGTGCCAGCAGTTACGGGCCGTTGACCTATGGCTACACCTTC
D gene: NA
V gene: TRBV6-5
CDR3 length: 14
J gene: TRBJ1-2
clone size: NA

CDR3 protein: CASSVAPAGLVDTYTQYF
CDR3 DNA: TGTGCCAGCAGCGTAGCCCCCGCTGGACTGGTGGACACGTATACGCAGTATTTT
D gene: NA
V gene: TRBV9
CDR3 length: 18
J gene: TRBJ2-3
clone size: NA

CDR3 protein: CASSARTSGRLEQYF
CDR3 DNA: TGTGCCAGCAGCGCCAGGACTAGCGGGAGACTCGAGCAGTACTTC
D gene: TRBD2
V gene: TRBV7-2
CDR3 length: 15
J gene: TRBJ2-7
clone size: NA

CDR3 protein: CASSDNRGRTDTQYF
CDR3 DNA: TGTGCCAGCAGTGACAACAGGGGGCGTACAGATACGCAGTATTTT
D gene: TRBD1
V gene: TRBV6-4
CDR3 length: 15
J gene: TRBJ2-3
clone size: once

CDR3 protein: CASRQLAGGNEQFF
CDR3 DNA: TGTGCCAGTAGGCAACTAGCGGGGGGTAATGAGCAGTTCTTC
D gene: TRBD2
V gene: TRBV19
CDR3 length: 14
J gene: TRBJ2-1
clone size: NA

CDR3 protein: CASSAGTRQETQYF
CDR3 DNA: TGCGCCAGCAGCGCCGGGACACGCCAAGAGACCCAGTACTTC
D gene: NA
V gene: TRBV5-1
CDR3 length: 14
J gene: TRBJ2-5
clone size: NA

CDR3 protein: CASSSFSSYEQYF
CDR3 DNA: TGTGCCAGCAGCTCGTTTTCCTCCTACGAGCAGTACTTC
D gene: NA
V gene: TRBV7-2
CDR3 length: 13
J gene: TRBJ2-7
clone size: few